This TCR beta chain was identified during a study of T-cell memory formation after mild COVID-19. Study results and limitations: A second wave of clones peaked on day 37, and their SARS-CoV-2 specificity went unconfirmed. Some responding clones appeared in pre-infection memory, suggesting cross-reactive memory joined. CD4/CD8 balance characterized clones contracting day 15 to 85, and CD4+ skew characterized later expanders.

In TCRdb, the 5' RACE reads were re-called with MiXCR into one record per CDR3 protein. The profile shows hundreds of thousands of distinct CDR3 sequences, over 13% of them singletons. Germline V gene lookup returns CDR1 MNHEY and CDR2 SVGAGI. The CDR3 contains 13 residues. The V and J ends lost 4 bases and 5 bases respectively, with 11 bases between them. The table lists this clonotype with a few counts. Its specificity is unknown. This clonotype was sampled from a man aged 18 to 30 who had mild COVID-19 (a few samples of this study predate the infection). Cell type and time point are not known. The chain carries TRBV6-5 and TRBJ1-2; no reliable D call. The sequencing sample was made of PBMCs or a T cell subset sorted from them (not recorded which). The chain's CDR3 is CASSSRLGYGYTF. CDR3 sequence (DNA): TGTGCCAGCAGTTCGCGTTTGGGGTATGGCTACACCTTC.